Below, 21 T cell receptor beta chains from the same sample are listed, as sequenced in a study of T-cell reconstitution after alpha-beta-depleted transplantation in children. The library targeted TCRbeta and was prepared with unique molecular identifiers. TCRdb analysed the PCR reads with MiXCR anew, one entry per CDR3 protein. The sample contains some 180,000 distinct CDR3 sequences, under 8.5% of which appear only once. Sequencing used PBMCs, obtained before TCRalphabeta/CD19-depleted stem cell transplant. The source of these receptors is a boy aged 2 to 10 with acute lymphoblastic leukemia, due to receive a stem cell transplant.

This clonotype was seen many times. The CDR3 bases are TGTGCCAGCAAGCGAGGCGAATACTACGAGCAGTACTTC. Its translation: CASKRGEYYEQYF. This chain joins TRBV28 and TRBJ2-7; unclear D gene. The CDR3 sequence is 13 residues long. Per the germline V gene, CDR1 is MDHEN and CDR2 is SYDVKM. The V end was cut by 7 bases, the J end by 3 bases, with 13 bases between.

This clonotype appeared many times. The chain links TRBV29-1 to TRBJ2-1; TRBD2 aligns across 7 bases. CDR1 and CDR2 from the germline V gene are SQVTM and ANQGSEA. V shed 4 bases, J shed 4 bases, and the junction held 4 bases outside the gene matches. The CDR3 totals 13 residues. CDR3 sequence (DNA): TGCAGCGTTGGACTAGCTGGATACAATGAGCAGTTCTTC. Translation gives CSVGLAGYNEQFF.

This clonotype was counted many times. The V call is TRBV7-9, the J call TRBJ2-7; D is ambiguous. CDR1 and CDR2 from the germline V gene are SEHNR and FQNEAQ (reference sequence). Between the trimmed V and J ends, which lost 5 bases and 5 bases, there was a span of 13 bases. The CDR3 consists of 13 residues. Here the CDR3 DNA reads TGTGCCAGCAGCCCCCTGGGGTGGCACGAGCAGTACTTC. It codes for CASSPLGWHEQYF. The variable domain in full, completed from reference TRBV7-9 and TRBJ2-7, reads DTGVSQNPRHKITKRGQNVTFRCDPISEHNRLYWYRQTLGQGPEFLTYFQNEAQLEKSRLLSDRFSAERPKGSFSTLEIQRTEQGDSAMYLCASSPLGWHEQYFGPGTRLTVT.

The rearrangement joins TRBV7-2 to TRBJ2-5; D is ambiguous. Germline CDR1 and CDR2: SGHTA and FQGNSA. The CDR3 covers 14 residues. Trimming removed 1 base at V and 0 bases at J, with 6 bases between. The CDR3 coding sequence is TGTGCCAGCAGCTTAGACTACAACCAAGAGACCCAGTACTTC. Its translation: CASSLDYNQETQYF.

This clonotype was detected only a few times. V gene TRBV9 combines with J gene TRBJ2-7; TRBD1 matches 7 bases. Germline V gene lookup returns CDR1 SGDLS and CDR2 YYNGEE. This CDR3 region has 14 residues. The V and J ends lost 0 bases and 2 bases, in that order; junction bases with no gene match: 2. CDR3 protein: CASSVEQGPYEQYF. The CDR3 nucleotides read TGTGCCAGCAGCGTAGAACAGGGGCCCTACGAGCAGTACTTC.

The rearrangement uses TRBV7-8 and TRBJ2-3; a possible D gene is TRBD2 (5 bases). The V end lost 1 base, the J end lost 3 bases, and 11 bases lay between the germline ends. From germline, CDR1 is SGHVS and CDR2 FQNEAQ. The length of the CDR3 is 15 residues. The CDR3 spells CASSLVGIATDTQYF. The CDR3 DNA reads as TGTGCCAGCAGCTTAGTCGGGATAGCGACAGATACGCAGTATTTT. The entire variable domain, with the rest obtained from reference TRBV7-8 and TRBJ2-3, is as follows: GAGVSQSPRYKVAKRGQDVALRCDPISGHVSLFWYQQALGQGPEFLTYFQNEAQLDKSGLPSDRFFAERPEGSVSTLKIQRTQQEDSAVYLCASSLVGIATDTQYFGPGTRLTVL.

This clonotype was seen a few times. The rearrangement uses TRBV5-1 and TRBJ2-1, with TRBD1 matching 10 bases. This CDR3 spans 14 amino acids. Germline CDR1 SGHRS, CDR2 YFSETQ. After removal of 4 bases from V and 5 bases from J, the junction contained 3 bases not matched to a gene. This CDR3 reads CASSGGQGHNEQFF. As DNA, the CDR3 is TGCGCCAGCAGCGGGGGACAGGGGCACAATGAGCAGTTCTTC.

This clonotype was detected many times. This sequence joins TRBV20-1 and TRBJ2-7, with TRBD2 matching over 10 bases. The CDR3 has 20 residues. The J segment lost 0 bases and the V segment lost 2 bases, leaving 19 bases of the junction unmatched. Germline CDR1 and CDR2: DFQATT and SNEGSKA (reference sequence). The CDR3 sequence: CSARTASGGRDQESSYEQYF. The DNA for the CDR3 is TGCAGTGCTAGAACGGCTAGCGGGGGCCGGGACCAAGAAAGCTCCTACGAGCAGTACTTC.

This clonotype has ten or more counts. V and J are TRBV20-1 and TRBJ2-1, with D unresolved. The length of the CDR3 is 11 residues. The germline CDR1 and CDR2 sequences are DFQATT and SNEGSKA (reference sequence). The V gene lost 5 bases and the J gene lost 6 bases, with 8 bases spanning the gap. The CDR3 sequence is CSAGPINEQFF. The CDR3 DNA sequence: TGCAGTGCTGGCCCGATCAATGAGCAGTTCTTC.

This clonotype was observed many times. The chain recombines TRBV6-5 with TRBJ2-1; the D gene is possibly TRBD1 (6 bases). Germline loops: CDR1 MNHEY, CDR2 SVGAGI. Trimming cost V 11 bases and J 6 bases, with 8 bases left between them. The length of the CDR3 is 10 residues. The CDR3, as DNA: TGTGCCTCAGGGGTCAATGAGCAGTTCTTC. Residues: CASGVNEQFF.

In this sample, this clonotype turned up many times. V usage is TRBV7-2 and J usage is TRBJ1-5, with TRBD1 as a possible D gene (5 bases). The CDR3 sequence is 15 residues long. Trimming took off 6 bases at V and 4 bases at J, with 16 bases between the two ends. Germline-derived CDR1 and CDR2 are SGHTA and FQGNSA. The CDR3 region is CASRMSGTSNQPQHF. CDR3 DNA: TGTGCCAGCAGGATGTCCGGGACTTCAAATCAGCCCCAGCATTTT.

This clonotype was detected ten times or more. This sequence joins TRBV21-1 and TRBJ2-1; the DNA was not used to check the table's D call, TRBD1. TRBV21-1 is labeled a pseudogene. CDR3 length: 15 amino acids. DNA for the CDR3: TGTGCCAGCAGCGCTACAGGGGGCCTCACGGATGAGCAGTTCTTC. It is translated as CASSATGGLTDEQFF.

The V call is TRBV9, the J call TRBJ2-3, with a tentative D call TRBD1 (6 bases). With 2 bases removed from V and 3 bases from J, the gap between germline ends came to 10 bases. The CDR3 totals 14 residues. Germline assignment: CDR1 SGDLS and CDR2 YYNGEE. Written as DNA, the CDR3 is TGTGCCAGCAGCGTCGAGGGGGAGACAGATACGCAGTATTTT. This translates into CASSVEGETDTQYF.

This clonotype occurred many times. The V call is TRBV29-1, the J call TRBJ1-3; D gene uncertain. The V end was cut by 3 bases, the J end by 0 bases, with 9 bases between. CDR1 and CDR2 from the germline V gene are SQVTM and ANQGSEA. The CDR3 totals 14 residues. DNA of the CDR3: TGCAGCGTTGAGAGTTCTAACTCTGGAAACACCATATATTTT. Protein sequence: CSVESSNSGNTIYF.

This clonotype occurred many times. The chain has TRBV6-5 and TRBJ2-1, with 8 nucleotides matching TRBD2. CDR1 is MNHEY and CDR2 is SVGAGI in the germline V gene. V shed 0 bases, J shed 2 bases, and the junction held 3 bases outside the gene matches. This CDR3 comprises 16 residues. This CDR3 reads CASSYSGLEAYNEQFF. CDR3 nucleotide sequence: TGTGCCAGCAGTTACTCGGGACTAGAGGCCTACAATGAGCAGTTCTTC.

Many counts were recorded for this clonotype. This chain joins TRBV14 and TRBJ2-4, with unresolved D. Germline CDR1 reads SGHDN; CDR2 reads FVKESK. The V and J ends lost 4 bases and 12 bases respectively, with 10 bases between them. The CDR3 runs 11 residues. The CDR3 coding sequence is TGTGCCAGCAGCCCGTGGGCAAATCAGTACTTC. This sequence encodes CASSPWANQYF.

This clonotype has ten or more counts. This chain uses TRBV25-1 with TRBJ1-4; weak D call: TRBD1 (6 bases). Germline V gives CDR1 MGHDK, CDR2 SYGVNS. The length of the CDR3 is 16 residues. Trimming pared 4 bases from V and 7 bases from J, leaving 19 bases between. This chain's CDR3 is CASSGWDMGGVEKLFF. The CDR3 DNA is TGTGCCAGCAGTGGATGGGACATGGGAGGTGTTGAAAAACTGTTTTTT.

This clonotype came up many times. This rearrangement joins TRBV28 to TRBJ2-7, with TRBD1 identical over 9 bases. The V gene's germline CDR1 is MDHEN and CDR2 SYDVKM. V gave up 6 bases and J gave up 4 bases; unmatched junction bases: 7. The CDR3 totals 14 residues. For the CDR3, the DNA is TGTGCCAGCAGGGACAGGGGTGTTAGATACGAGCAGTACTTC. Amino acid sequence: CASRDRGVRYEQYF. Filled out from reference TRBV28 and TRBJ2-7, the complete variable domain reads DVKVTQSSRYLVKRTGEKVFLECVQDMDHENMFWYRQDPGLGLRLIYFSYDVKMKEKGDIPEGYSVSREKKERFSLILESASTNQTSMYLCASRDRGVRYEQYFGPGTRLTVT.

At least ten counts were recorded for this clonotype. The gene calls are TRBV5-6 and TRBJ2-3; D tentatively reads TRBD1 or TRBD2 (6 bases each). Germline CDR1 reads SGHDT; CDR2 reads YYEEEE. Trimming took 5 bases from V and 4 from J, leaving 23 bases between them. The CDR3 length is 17 residues. CDR3 nucleotides: TGTGCCAGCAGATGGGGGGCCGGACAGTGGTCCGCAGATACGCAGTATTTT. Protein product: CASRWGAGQWSADTQYF.

This clonotype has a handful of counts. J is TRBJ2-5 and V is TRBV6-5; D uncertain. The CDR3 covers 16 residues. V dropped 0 bases and J dropped 0 bases, with 11 bases sitting between them. Germline V gives CDR1 MNHEY, CDR2 SVGAGI. As DNA, the CDR3 is TGTGCCAGCAGTTACTCGCTGCAGCGACACCAAGAGACCCAGTACTTC. Its protein is CASSYSLQRHQETQYF.

The rearrangement uses TRBV4-1 and TRBJ2-2; D is uncertain. Germline CDR1 MGHRA, CDR2 YSYEKL. V lost 0 bases and J 5 bases, leaving 13 bases between the germline ends. The CDR3 is 16 amino acids. CDR3 amino acids: CASSQEVGRLTGELFF. The CDR3 nucleotides are TGCGCCAGCAGCCAAGAGGTTGGCAGATTGACCGGGGAGCTGTTTTTT.